Listed below are T cell receptor beta chains from one sample, sequenced in a study of T cell repertoires in cytomegalovirus infection. TCRdb reanalysed the reads using MiXCR and keeps one entry per CDR3 protein. The sample lists approximately 700,000 distinct CDR3 sequences, 35% seen once, with under 3% in the top ten. Sequencing input: PBMCs. The origin of the receptors is a human donor in good health (CMV status not recorded). Some clones in this sample may be carry-over from other donors' samples. Both conserved end residues are part of each CDR3. A D gene is named only where the DNA matches it firmly. Size tells how often a clone was seen (once, few, many) or the class of an expanded clone, and some rows leave it out.

D gene,J gene,clone size,V gene,CDR3 protein,CDR3 DNA
TRBD1,TRBJ2-1,.,TRBV6-2/TRBV6-3,CASRLRGDRAEQFF,TGTGCCAGCAGACTCCGAGGGGACAGGGCTGAGCAGTTCTTC
.,TRBJ2-1,.,TRBV28,CASSPPRRHYNEQFF,TGTGCCAGCAGCCCGCCGAGGAGACACTACAATGAGCAGTTCTTC
TRBD1,TRBJ2-7,.,TRBV11-3,CASSLDRDRGYEQYF,TGTGCCAGCAGCTTAGATCGGGACAGGGGCTACGAGCAGTACTTC
TRBD1,TRBJ2-1,.,TRBV5-4,CASSRGLSQGAGNEQFF,TGTGCCAGCAGTCGGGGTCTGTCGCAGGGGGCGGGGAATGAGCAGTTCTTC
.,TRBJ2-3,.,TRBV28,CASSLWTDPPDTQYF,TGTGCCAGCAGTTTATGGACAGACCCGCCAGATACGCAGTATTTT
.,TRBJ2-3,many,TRBV7-9,CASSLEDDTDTQYF,TGTGCCAGCAGCTTAGAGGATGACACAGATACGCAGTATTTT
.,TRBJ2-1,.,TRBV11-2,CASIVNTGGRKNEQFF,TGTGCCAGCATCGTAAATACAGGTGGCAGGAAGAATGAGCAGTTCTTC
.,TRBJ1-1,many,TRBV7-2,CASSLIGRDTEAFF,TGTGCCAGCAGCTTAATCGGCAGGGACACTGAAGCTTTCTTT
.,TRBJ1-3,.,TRBV28,CASNSGNTIYF,TGTGCCAGCAACTCTGGAAACACCATATATTTT
.,TRBJ2-1,.,TRBV7-9,CASSLGVNNGCDEQFF,TGTGCCAGCTCTCTGGGAGTTAACAATGGTTGCGATGAGCAGTTCTTC
TRBD1,TRBJ1-6,few,TRBV28,CASRLTGGASASPLHF,TGTGCCAGCAGGTTAACAGGGGGCGCTTCGGCTTCACCCCTCCACTTT
.,TRBJ1-1,.,TRBV4-1,CASSQDRGRGVEAFF,TGCGCCAGCAGCCAAGATCGGGGACGGGGGGTTGAAGCTTTCTTT
TRBD1,TRBJ1-5,few,TRBV12-3/TRBV12-4,CASSLVTGGDQPQHF,TGTGCCAGCAGTTTAGTTACAGGGGGTGATCAGCCCCAGCATTTT
.,TRBJ2-5,.,TRBV18,CASSPSTMRQETQYF,TGTGCCAGCTCACCTTCGACAATGAGGCAAGAGACCCAGTACTTC
TRBD1,TRBJ1-1,few,TRBV29-1,CSPTGVNTEAFF,TGCAGCCCCACAGGGGTAAACACTGAAGCTTTCTTT
TRBD1,TRBJ2-1,.,TRBV10-3,CAISITGGHEQFF,TGTGCCATCAGCATAACAGGGGGCCATGAGCAGTTCTTC
.,TRBJ1-1,many,TRBV7-2,CASSLVQGAEAFF,TGTGCCAGCAGCCTAGTACAGGGTGCTGAAGCTTTCTTT
.,TRBJ2-7,.,TRBV27,CASSGEFKNEQYF,TGTGCCAGCAGTGGAGAGTTTAAGAATGAGCAGTACTTC
.,TRBJ1-5,many,TRBV12-3/TRBV12-4,CASSIQQGVGQPQHF,TGTGCCAGCAGCATACAACAGGGTGTCGGGCAGCCCCAGCATTTT
.,TRBJ2-1,.,TRBV6-5,CSSSHRLALGGEQFF,TGTTCCAGCAGCCACCGACTAGCCTTAGGGGGTGAGCAGTTCTTC
.,TRBJ1-5,few,TRBV7-2,CASSLGGGGNVPPQHF,TGTGCCAGCAGCTTAGGGGGGGGCGGCAACGTTCCGCCCCAGCATTTT
.,TRBJ2-1,many,TRBV19,CASTSNNEQFF,TGTGCCAGTACATCTAATAATGAGCAGTTCTTC
TRBD2,TRBJ2-5,.,TRBV12-3/TRBV12-4,CASSDPGLAGQETQYF,TGTGCCAGCAGCGATCCGGGACTAGCGGGACAAGAGACCCAGTACTTC
TRBD1,TRBJ2-5,.,TRBV6-5,CASSYSDRGAETQYF,TGTGCCAGCAGTTACTCCGACAGGGGGGCAGAGACCCAGTACTTC
.,TRBJ1-6,few,TRBV11-2,CASSLDLDYNSPLHF,TGTGCCAGCAGCTTAGACCTGGACTATAATTCACCCCTCCACTTT
TRBD1,TRBJ2-7,many,TRBV6-5,CASSYTGTGALREQYF,TGTGCCAGCAGTTACACCGGGACAGGGGCACTACGCGAGCAGTACTTC
.,TRBJ1-1,.,TRBV30,CAWMLNTEAFF,TGTGCCTGGATGCTGAACACTGAAGCTTTCTTT
.,TRBJ1-2,.,TRBV18,CASSPEAVLYGYTF,TGTGCCAGCTCACCAGAGGCTGTCCTCTATGGCTACACCTTC
TRBD2,TRBJ2-5,.,TRBV7-6,CASSPPGGGLQETQYF,TGTGCCAGCAGCCCACCCGGCGGGGGACTCCAAGAGACCCAGTACTTC
.,TRBJ1-2,.,TRBV6-5,CASIRRGLGYTF,TGTGCCAGCATACGCAGGGGTTTAGGCTACACCTTC
TRBD1,TRBJ2-7,many,TRBV7-2,CASSLDPGRQGRSYEQYF,TGTGCCAGCAGCTTAGACCCTGGGAGACAGGGCCGCTCCTACGAGCAGTACTTC
.,TRBJ1-2,.,TRBV19,CASSHDTGDGYTF,TGTGCCAGTAGCCATGACACGGGCGATGGCTACACCTTC
TRBD1,TRBJ1-2,once,TRBV10-3,CAISESPGQGANYGYTF,TGTGCCATCAGTGAGTCTCCGGGACAGGGGGCAAATTATGGCTACACCTTC
.,TRBJ1-1,.,TRBV28,CASNQRAVMNTEAFF,TGTGCCAGCAACCAGAGGGCGGTCATGAACACTGAAGCTTTCTTT
.,TRBJ2-1,.,TRBV27,CASSLGLGANNEQFF,TGTGCCAGCAGTTTGGGGTTGGGGGCCAACAATGAGCAGTTCTTC
.,TRBJ1-5,.,TRBV24-1,CATSDPSDGPSNQPQHF,TGTGCCACCAGTGATCCTTCCGACGGACCTAGCAATCAGCCCCAGCATTTT
.,TRBJ1-6,.,TRBV12-3/TRBV12-4,CASSSEPPGRPSSYNSPLHF,TGTGCCAGCAGTTCAGAACCGCCAGGGAGGCCCAGCTCCTATAATTCACCCCTCCACTTT
.,TRBJ1-1,few,TRBV6-6,CASSLELQGTEAFF,TGTGCCAGCAGTTTGGAGTTGCAGGGCACTGAAGCTTTCTTT
TRBD2,TRBJ2-7,.,TRBV7-2,CASSLRGLAGGSSYEQYF,TGTGCCAGCAGCTTAAGGGGACTAGCGGGGGGTAGCTCCTACGAGCAGTACTTC
.,TRBJ1-4,many,TRBV7-7,CASSLNPGEKLFF,TGTGCTAGCAGCTTAAATCCCGGCGAAAAACTGTTTTTT
TRBD1,TRBJ1-5,few,TRBV2,CASSGGGQGNQPQHF,TGTGCCAGCAGTGGTGGAGGACAGGGTAATCAGCCCCAGCATTTT
TRBD1,TRBJ1-1,few,TRBV7-2,CASSRTQGPGRPEAFF,TGTGCCAGCAGCCGAACACAGGGGCCCGGCAGGCCTGAAGCTTTCTTT
.,TRBJ2-2,.,TRBV18,CASSPPGAGSVTGELFF,TGTGCCAGCTCACCCCCGGGCGCAGGGAGCGTGACCGGGGAGCTGTTTTTT
.,TRBJ1-2,.,TRBV2,CASSQQAHGYTF,TGTGCCAGCAGTCAACAGGCCCATGGCTACACCTTC
TRBD1,TRBJ1-5,few,TRBV20-1,CSVIRGQSNQPQHF,TGCAGTGTCATCAGGGGGCAGAGTAATCAGCCCCAGCATTTT